A single T cell receptor beta chain is shown here with its context. V lost 10 bases to trimming and J lost 2 bases, with 17 bases between them. Looked up from germline, CDR1 is SNHLY and CDR2 is FYNNEI. The CDR3 loop spans 14 amino acids. This sample stems from a study of blood T cell repertoires in COVID-19. Study at large: There were acute and convalescent COVID-19 samples, and they came from the United States, Italy and Spain. The analysed material was cDNA or gDNA that came from T cells, B-cell-depleted T cells, or PBMCs.

Per the study methods: Reference gene primer amplification gave nucleated cell count estimates. Assay used: immunoSEQ multiplex PCR; TCRdb lists only in-frame clones, some missing. V and J calls and clone size come straight from that table; D and trimming were deduced from the DNA. The table records about 120,000 clones, 87% of them present only once. What was sequenced was peripheral blood. This TCR came from a woman in her forties or fifties with acute or convalescent COVID-19. The rearrangement links TRBV2 to TRBJ2-5; D uncertain. The CDR3 reads CANAPPTIQETQYF. CDR3 nucleotide sequence: TGTGCCAACGCCCCGCCTACTATACAAGAGACCCAGTACTTC.